The 13 T cell receptor beta chains presented below share a single source sample, sequenced in a study of tumor-infiltrating lymphocytes in primary liver carcinoma. In addition to blood RNA drawn from unsorted whole blood, germline DNA was extracted. Researchers generated TCR beta cDNA from approximately 520 ng of total RNA, relying on a constant-region primer. Libraries of TCR beta came from three nested multiplex PCR rounds with slightly modified ARM-PCR. It was with TRBV1-TRBV30 forward primers and a C-beta reverse primer that the first two PCR rounds were run, at roughly 9 cycles each. TCRdb re-called the multiplex PCR reads through MiXCR, storing one row per CDR3 protein. This sample yields about 310,000 distinct CDR3 sequences, of which about 62% are seen a single time; 9% to 10% belongs to the top ten. Sequenced: peripheral blood. These receptors were obtained from a man between 40 and 49 years old with primary liver carcinoma and hepatitis B virus infection.

The count of this clonotype is one. Compared with germline, one end of the junction differs, possibly owing to a read error. This sequence joins TRBV29-1 and TRBJ2-5; D remains unclear. Looked up from germline, CDR1 is SQVTM and CDR2 is ANQGSEA. The CDR3 covers 15 residues. CDR3 residues: CSVEGQGHFQETQYF. DNA for the CDR3: TGCAGCGTTGAAGGACAAGGGCACTTCCAAGAGACTCAGTACTTC.

A note on this clonotype: A read error is possible here, since a much larger clone lies one base away. This sequence joins TRBV7-8 and TRBJ2-1; 8 bases match TRBD2. This CDR3 has 14 residues. From germline, CDR1 is SGHVS and CDR2 FQNEAQ. CDR3 loop: CASSRGGDLNGQFF. In DNA form, the CDR3 reads TGTGCCAGCAGTCGGGGGGGAGACCTTAATGGGCAGTTCTTC.

A remark on this clonotype: Since a much larger clone is just one base distant, this may be a read error. This CDR3 reads CANTGTGGGQPQHF. DNA for the CDR3: TGTGCCAACACCGGGACAGGGGGGGGTCAGCCCCAGCATTTT. This chain links TRBV12-3 or TRBV12-4 with TRBJ1-5; 11 positions agree with TRBD1. CDR3 length: 14 amino acids. The trim removed 10 bases at V and 6 bases at J, leaving 8 bases unmatched.

As to this clonotype: Relative to the germline gene, one junction end is altered; a read error may explain this. The chain couples TRBV11-1 to TRBJ2-7; 12 bases are shared with TRBD1. The CDR3 is made up of 16 amino acids. The germline V gene has CDR1 SGHAT and CDR2 FQDESV (reference sequence). The CDR3 is CASNLGPGTGGYEQHF. For the CDR3, the DNA is TGTGCCAGCAACTTGGGGCCCGGGACAGGGGGCTACGAGCAGCACTTC.

This clonotype was counted between two and nine times. A much larger clonotype is one base distant, so this may be a read error. The chain is built from TRBV6-2 or TRBV6-3 and TRBJ2-7, with unresolved D. CDR1 MNHEY and CDR2 SVGEGT come from the germline V gene. The CDR3 sequence is 14 residues long. The CDR3 region is CASTDLGNSYEKYF. In nucleotides, the CDR3 is TGTGCCAGCACCGACCTTGGGAATTCCTACGAGAAGTACTTC.

The V gene is TRBV25-1, the J gene TRBJ2-7, with 12 positions matching TRBD2. V shed 8 bases, J shed 7 bases, and the junction held 6 bases outside the gene matches. The CDR3 spans 13 residues. CDR1 is MGHDK, CDR2 SYGVNS, per germline. Written as DNA, the CDR3 is TGTGCCAGCCAGACTAGCGGGAGCGGTGAGCAGTACTTC. Translating gives CASQTSGSGEQYF.

J is TRBJ2-2 and V is TRBV11-2; weak D call: TRBD2 (6 bases). V lost 1 base and J 2 bases, leaving 14 bases between the germline ends. Germline V gene lookup returns CDR1 SGHAT and CDR2 FQNNGV. This CDR3 comprises 17 residues. In nucleotides, the CDR3 is TGTGCCAGCAGCTTAGGGTATGGTAGCGGAAACACCGGGGAGCTGTTTTTT. Translation gives CASSLGYGSGNTGELFF.

In its sample, this clonotype was seen many times. The gene calls are TRBV29-1 and TRBJ2-3; TRBD2 aligns across 8 bases. V lost 0 bases and J lost 1; bases outside the gene matches: 0. Germline CDR1 and CDR2: SQVTM and ANQGSEA. The CDR3 is 14 amino acids. CDR3 bases: TGCAGCGTTGAAGAAGCGGGGGGCACAGATACGCAGTATTTT. Amino acids: CSVEEAGGTDTQYF.

This clonotype was seen a few times. This may be a read error, as it is one base from a much larger clone. The genes are TRBV29-1 and TRBJ2-5; D not certain. The CDR3 has 12 residues. Trimming took 4 bases from V and 5 from J, leaving 11 bases between them. Germline V gives CDR1 SQVTM, CDR2 ANQGSEA. The CDR3 loop reads CSVVGMGETQYF. The CDR3 region has the DNA TGCAGCGTTGTAGGGATGGGGGAGACCCAGTACTTC.

About this clonotype itself: The junction differs from germline at one of its ends, possibly a read error. This rearrangement joins TRBV2 to TRBJ2-6; 7 positions agree with TRBD1. The CDR3 spans 15 residues. Germline loops: CDR1 SNHLY, CDR2 FYNNEI. CDR3: CASSDDRAGANALTF. The CDR3 region has the DNA TGTGCCAGCAGTGATGACAGGGCTGGGGCCAACGCCCTGACTTTC.

This clonotype has a handful of counts. The chain employs TRBV6-4 and TRBJ2-1; TRBD1 might be the D (6 bases). Germline V gene data show CDR1 as MRHNA and CDR2 as SNTAGT. V shed 6 bases and J shed 0 bases, with 12 bases lying between them. The CDR3 is made up of 15 amino acids. CDR3 protein: CASSRDRNSYNEQFF. CDR3 coding DNA: TGTGCCAGCAGCCGCGACAGGAACTCCTACAATGAGCAGTTCTTC.

V usage is TRBV21-1 and J usage is TRBJ2-3; TRBD2 is the table's D call, not checked against the DNA. TRBV21-1 is a pseudogene segment. The CDR3 runs 17 residues. The CDR3 protein is CTSSKGRLARPTDTQYF. The DNA of the CDR3 is TGTACCAGCAGCAAAGGACGCCTAGCGAGGCCCACAGATACGCAGTATTTT.

About this clonotype itself: The CDR3 carries no conserved terminal phenylalanine or tryptophan, so it likely arises from a read error. V usage is TRBV5-1 and J usage is TRBJ2-1, with D unresolved. V gave up 6 bases and J gave up 8 bases, with 21 bases separating them. CDR3 length: 15 amino acids. Germline V CDR1 and CDR2: SGHRS, YFSETQ. CDR3 nucleotides: TGCGCCAGCAATTCCTTGCCGGGCCTAAGGGATGAGCAGTTCCTC. Encoded protein: CASNSLPGLRDEQFL.